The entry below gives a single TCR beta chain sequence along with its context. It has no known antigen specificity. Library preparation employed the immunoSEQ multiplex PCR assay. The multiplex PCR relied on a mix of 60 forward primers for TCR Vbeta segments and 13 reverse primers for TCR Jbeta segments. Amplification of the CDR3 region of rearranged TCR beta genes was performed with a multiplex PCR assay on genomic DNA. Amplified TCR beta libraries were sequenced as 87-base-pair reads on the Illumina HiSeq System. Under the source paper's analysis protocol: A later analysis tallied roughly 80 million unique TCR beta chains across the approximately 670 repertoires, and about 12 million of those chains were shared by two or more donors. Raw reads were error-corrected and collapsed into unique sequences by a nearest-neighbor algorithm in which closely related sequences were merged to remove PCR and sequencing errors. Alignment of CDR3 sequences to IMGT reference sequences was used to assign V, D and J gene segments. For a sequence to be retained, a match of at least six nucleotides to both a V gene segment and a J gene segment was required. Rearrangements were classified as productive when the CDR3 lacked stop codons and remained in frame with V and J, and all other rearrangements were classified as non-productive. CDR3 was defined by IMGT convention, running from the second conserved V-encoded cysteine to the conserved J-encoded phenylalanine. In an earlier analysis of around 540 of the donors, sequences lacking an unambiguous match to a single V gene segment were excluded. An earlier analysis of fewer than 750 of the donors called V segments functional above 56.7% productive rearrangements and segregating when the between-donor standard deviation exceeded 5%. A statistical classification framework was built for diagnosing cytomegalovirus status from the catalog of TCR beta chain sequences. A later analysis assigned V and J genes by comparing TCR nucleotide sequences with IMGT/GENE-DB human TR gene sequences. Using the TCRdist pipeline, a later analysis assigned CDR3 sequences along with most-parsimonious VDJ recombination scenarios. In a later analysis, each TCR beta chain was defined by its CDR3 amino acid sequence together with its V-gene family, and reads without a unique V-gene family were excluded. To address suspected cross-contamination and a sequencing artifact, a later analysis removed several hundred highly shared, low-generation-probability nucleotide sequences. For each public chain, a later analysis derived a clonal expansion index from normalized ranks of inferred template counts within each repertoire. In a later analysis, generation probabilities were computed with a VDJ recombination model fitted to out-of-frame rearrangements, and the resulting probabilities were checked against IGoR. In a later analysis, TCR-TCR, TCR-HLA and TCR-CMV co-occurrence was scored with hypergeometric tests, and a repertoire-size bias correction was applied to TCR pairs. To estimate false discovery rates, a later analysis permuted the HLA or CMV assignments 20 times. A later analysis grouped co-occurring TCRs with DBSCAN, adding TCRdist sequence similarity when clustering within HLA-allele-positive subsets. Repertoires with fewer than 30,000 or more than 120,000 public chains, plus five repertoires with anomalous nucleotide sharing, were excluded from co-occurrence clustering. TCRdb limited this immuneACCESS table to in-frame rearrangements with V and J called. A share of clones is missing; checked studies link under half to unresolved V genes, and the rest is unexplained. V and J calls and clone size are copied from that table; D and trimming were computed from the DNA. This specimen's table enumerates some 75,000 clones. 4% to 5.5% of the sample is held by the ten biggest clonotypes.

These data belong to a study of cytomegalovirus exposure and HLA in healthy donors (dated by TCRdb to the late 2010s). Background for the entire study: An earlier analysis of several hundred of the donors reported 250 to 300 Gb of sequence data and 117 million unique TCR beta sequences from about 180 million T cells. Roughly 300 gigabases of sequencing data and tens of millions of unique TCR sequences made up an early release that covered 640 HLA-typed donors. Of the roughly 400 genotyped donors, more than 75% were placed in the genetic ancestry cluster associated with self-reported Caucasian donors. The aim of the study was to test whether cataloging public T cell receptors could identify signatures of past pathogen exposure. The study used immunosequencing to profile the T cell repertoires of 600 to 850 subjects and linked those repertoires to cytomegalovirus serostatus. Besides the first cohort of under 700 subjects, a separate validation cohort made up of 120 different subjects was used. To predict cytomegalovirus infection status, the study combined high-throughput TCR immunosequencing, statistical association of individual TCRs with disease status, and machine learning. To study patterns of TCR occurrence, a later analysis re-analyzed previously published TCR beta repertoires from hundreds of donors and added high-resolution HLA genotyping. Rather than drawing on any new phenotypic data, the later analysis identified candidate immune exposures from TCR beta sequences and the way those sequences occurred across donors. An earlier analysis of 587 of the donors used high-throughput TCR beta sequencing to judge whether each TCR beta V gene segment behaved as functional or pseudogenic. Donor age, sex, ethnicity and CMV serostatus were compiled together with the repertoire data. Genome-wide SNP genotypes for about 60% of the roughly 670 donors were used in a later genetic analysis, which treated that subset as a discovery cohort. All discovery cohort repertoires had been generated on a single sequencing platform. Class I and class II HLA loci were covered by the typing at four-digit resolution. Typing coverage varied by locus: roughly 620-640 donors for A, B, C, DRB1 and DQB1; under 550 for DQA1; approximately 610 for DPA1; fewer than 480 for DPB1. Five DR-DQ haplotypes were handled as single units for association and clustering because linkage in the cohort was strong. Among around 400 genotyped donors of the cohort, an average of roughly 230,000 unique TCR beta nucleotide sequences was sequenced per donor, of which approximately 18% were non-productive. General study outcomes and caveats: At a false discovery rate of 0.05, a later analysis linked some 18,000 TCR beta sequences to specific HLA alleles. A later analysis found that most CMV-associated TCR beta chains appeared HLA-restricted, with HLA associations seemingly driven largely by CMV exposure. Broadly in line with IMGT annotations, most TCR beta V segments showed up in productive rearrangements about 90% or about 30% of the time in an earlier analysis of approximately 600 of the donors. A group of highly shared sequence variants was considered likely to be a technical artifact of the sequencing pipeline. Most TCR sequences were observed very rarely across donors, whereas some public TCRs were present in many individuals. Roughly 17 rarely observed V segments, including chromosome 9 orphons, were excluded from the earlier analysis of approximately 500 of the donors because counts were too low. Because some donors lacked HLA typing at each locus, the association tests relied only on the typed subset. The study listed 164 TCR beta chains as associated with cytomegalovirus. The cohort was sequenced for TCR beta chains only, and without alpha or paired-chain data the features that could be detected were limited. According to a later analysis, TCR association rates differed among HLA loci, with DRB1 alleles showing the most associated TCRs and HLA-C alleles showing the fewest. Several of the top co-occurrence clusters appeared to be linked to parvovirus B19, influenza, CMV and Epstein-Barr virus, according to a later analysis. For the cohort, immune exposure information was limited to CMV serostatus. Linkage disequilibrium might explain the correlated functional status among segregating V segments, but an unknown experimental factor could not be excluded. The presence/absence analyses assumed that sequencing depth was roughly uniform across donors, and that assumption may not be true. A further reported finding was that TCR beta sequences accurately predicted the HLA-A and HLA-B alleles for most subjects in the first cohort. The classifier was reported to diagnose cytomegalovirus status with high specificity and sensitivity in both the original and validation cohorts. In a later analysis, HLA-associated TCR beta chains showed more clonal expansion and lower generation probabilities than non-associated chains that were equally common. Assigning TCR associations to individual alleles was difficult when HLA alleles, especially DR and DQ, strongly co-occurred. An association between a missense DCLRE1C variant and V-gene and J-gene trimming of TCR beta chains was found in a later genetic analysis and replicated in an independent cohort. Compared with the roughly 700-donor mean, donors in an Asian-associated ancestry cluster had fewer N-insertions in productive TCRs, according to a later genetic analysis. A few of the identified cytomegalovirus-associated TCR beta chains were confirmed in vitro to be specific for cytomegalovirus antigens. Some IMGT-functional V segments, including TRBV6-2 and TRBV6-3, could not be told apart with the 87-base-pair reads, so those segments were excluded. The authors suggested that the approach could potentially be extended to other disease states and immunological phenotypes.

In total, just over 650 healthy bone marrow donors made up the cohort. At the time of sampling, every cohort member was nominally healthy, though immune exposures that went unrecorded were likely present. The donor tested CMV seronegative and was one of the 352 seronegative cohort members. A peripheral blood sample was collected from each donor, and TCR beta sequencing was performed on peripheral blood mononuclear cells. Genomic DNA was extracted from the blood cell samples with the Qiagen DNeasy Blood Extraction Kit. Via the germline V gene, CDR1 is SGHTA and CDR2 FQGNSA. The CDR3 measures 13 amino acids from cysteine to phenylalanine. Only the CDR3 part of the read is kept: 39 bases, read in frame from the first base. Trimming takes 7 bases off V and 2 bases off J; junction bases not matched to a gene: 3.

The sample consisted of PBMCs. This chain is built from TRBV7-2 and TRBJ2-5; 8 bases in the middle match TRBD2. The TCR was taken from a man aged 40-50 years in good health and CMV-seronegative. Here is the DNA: TGTGCCAGCAAACTAGCGGTACAAGAGACCCAGTACTTC. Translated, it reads CASKLAVQETQYF.